These 5 T cell receptor beta chains share one sample of origin, sequenced in a study. Each CDR3 protein is one row after TCRdb ran MiXCR on the reads. The profile shows roughly 1,900 distinct CDR3 sequences, roughly 7.7% of them singletons. Sequences were obtained from CD4+ T cells from peripheral blood. These receptors all stem from a human donor with rheumatoid arthritis.

By its share, this clonotype is medium-sized (0.01 to 0.1%). This rearrangement joins TRBV29-1 to TRBJ2-5; TRBD2 matches at 13 bases. This CDR3 has 15 residues. Germline assignment: CDR1 SQVTM and CDR2 ANQGSEA. V was pared by 6 bases and J by 1 base, with 5 bases of the junction left unmatched. The CDR3, as DNA: TGCAGCGTCACCGGGACTAGCGGGACCCAAGAGACCCAGTACTTC. Its translation: CSVTGTSGTQETQYF.

About this clonotype itself: At one boundary the junction diverges from the germline segment, which might be a read error. The chain combines TRBV28 with TRBJ1-1; TRBD1 agrees at 7 bases. In germline, CDR1 is MDHEN, CDR2 SYDVKM. This CDR3 contains 15 residues. CDR3: CTSSPLGTANTEAFF. CDR3 coding DNA: TGTACCAGCAGTCCACTCGGGACAGCCAACACTGAAGCTTTCTTT.

Notes on this clonotype: Since a much larger clone is just one base distant, this may be a read error. This chain links TRBV12-3 or TRBV12-4 with TRBJ2-7; D is undetermined. The CDR3 runs 15 residues. Trimming stripped 6 bases from V and 8 bases from J, with 23 bases between. The CDR3 DNA reads as TGTGCCAGCAGGACCACGGATCATGGGATGGGCCAGCAGTACTTC. Its protein product is CASRTTDHGMGQQYF.

This clonotype has ten or more counts. The chain carries TRBV20-1 and TRBJ2-5; the match to TRBD2 covers 7 bases. Trimming took 5 bases from V and 5 from J; bases not matched to a gene: 11. Germline V gives CDR1 DFQATT, CDR2 SNEGSKA (reference sequence). The CDR3 is 14 residues long. CDR3 DNA sequence: TGCAGTGCTGTCTTTTGGGAGGGCCGGGAGACCCAGTACTTC. This codes for CSAVFWEGRETQYF.

This clonotype ranks as medium-sized. This chain links TRBV7-2 with TRBJ1-5, with D uncertain. Trimming cost V 1 base and J 3 bases, with 10 bases left between them. This CDR3 is built from 15 residues. Germline-derived CDR1 and CDR2 are SGHTA and FQGNSA. The CDR3 loop reads CASSLGPKANQPQHF. For the CDR3, the DNA is TGTGCCAGCAGCTTAGGTCCCAAGGCCAATCAGCCCCAGCATTTT.